This T cell receptor (beta chain) was sequenced for a study of control samples from healthy donors and cancer patients. Libraries were prepared by immunoSEQ multiplex PCR; TCRdb keeps only in-frame clonotypes and omits some of them. This sample yields some 150,000 clones, of which roughly 95% are seen a single time; approximately 4% belongs to the top ten. The CDR3 sequence is 14 residues long. Germline V gives CDR1 ENHRY, CDR2 SYGVKD. V was clipped by 4 bases and J by 2 bases, with 12 bases between them. The chain links TRBV10-3 to TRBJ2-7, with D perhaps matching TRBD1 (6 bases). The clonotype was recovered from a woman aged 60-75 years in good health. The sequencing input was blood. Here the CDR3 DNA reads TGTGCCATCAGTGCGTTACAGGGTGCCTACGAGCAGTACTTC. As protein: CAISALQGAYEQYF.